This TCR beta chain was identified during a study of somatic mutations in cytotoxic T cells in rheumatoid arthritis (dated 2017 in TCRdb). Background on the whole study: Peripheral blood (around 29 ml EDTA) was collected from patients immediately after diagnosis and before any treatment began. A FACSAria II or Sony SH800 was used to flow-sort some V beta antibody-stained T-cell populations at nearly 100% purity, and TCRB sequencing was also done on sorted V beta1+ cells. Whether expanded CD8+ T-cell clones in untreated, newly diagnosed rheumatoid arthritis carry somatic mutations was the study question, and clonality was characterized with TCRB deep sequencing. TCRB deep sequencing covered roughly 60 patients with rheumatoid arthritis along with around 20 healthy controls. Median age was essentially the same in the patient group and the control group.

According to the germline V gene, CDR1 reads SGHDT and CDR2 reads YYEEEE. There are 14 amino acids in the CDR3, from cysteine to phenylalanine inclusive. Of all the DNA, just the CDR3 is kept, 42 bases in frame from base 1. V was cut back by 3 bases and J by 2 bases, leaving a gap of 12 bases between them. CD4+ and CD8+ cells were isolated by positive magnetic bead selection on an AutoMACS, and purity was checked by flow cytometry. After a first flow cytometry screen using a TCR V beta antibody panel, clonal expansions were characterized through TCRB deep sequencing of sorted CD8+ fractions. Peripheral blood mononuclear cells were isolated by Ficoll-Paque PLUS density gradient separation. DNA from CD4-enriched, CD8-enriched or PBMC samples was extracted using Nucleospin Tissue or Tissue XS kits and then quantified on a Qubit 2.0 fluorometer. TCRB CDR3 sequencing used the immunoSEQ assay on genomic DNA. The paper's data handling went like this. When patient CD8+ clones exceeding 1% were checked against published virus-specific TCRB sequences, only a few matched. Analyses were restricted to productive TCRB rearrangements. Clonality was expressed as a Shannon entropy-based productive clonality index, with each clone defined by a unique TCRB CDR3 sequence. Repertoire overlap between two samples was calculated from the template counts of each clone relative to total templates per sample. A correlation with a Spearman r of over 0.55 was found between V-gene usage by flow cytometry and V-gene usage by TCRB sequencing. Held by TCRdb, this immuneACCESS table contains in-frame sequences only and omits some clones. Under half of the omission traces to an unresolved V gene where checked; the cause of the rest is unknown. V and J calls and clone size are copied from that table; D and trimming were computed from the DNA. The sample table contains just over 1,400 clones; only one count was recorded for more than 75% of them. The ten top clones hold less than 15% of the sample.

Broad study findings and their caveats: In patients, CD8+ clonality rose with age (Spearman r ≈ 0.49), which was not the case in healthy controls. In about an eighth of the roughly 60 patients the largest CD8+ clone exceeded 20% of CD8+ cells, and several identical CD8+ TCRB sequences were shared between blood and synovial fluid. Rheumatoid arthritis patients and age-matched healthy controls did not significantly differ in CD8+ T-cell clonality. The finding that TRBV07 was slightly underrepresented in patients was left unadjusted for multiple comparisons. It was unknown which antigens the expanded CD8+ clones targeted, and their absence from virus-specific databases did not exclude viral specificity.

Of note for this clone: Its antigen is unknown. No per-base quality is available; no much larger clone lies one base away.

Material for sequencing was CD8+ T cells sorted from blood. The chain is made from TRBV5-6 and TRBJ2-7, with the D gene call left open. The receptor was derived from an adult with rheumatoid arthritis. The nucleotide sequence reads TGTGCCAGCAGCTCGGCCGCGTCGGCCTACGAGCAGTACTTC. This sequence encodes CASSSAASAYEQYF.